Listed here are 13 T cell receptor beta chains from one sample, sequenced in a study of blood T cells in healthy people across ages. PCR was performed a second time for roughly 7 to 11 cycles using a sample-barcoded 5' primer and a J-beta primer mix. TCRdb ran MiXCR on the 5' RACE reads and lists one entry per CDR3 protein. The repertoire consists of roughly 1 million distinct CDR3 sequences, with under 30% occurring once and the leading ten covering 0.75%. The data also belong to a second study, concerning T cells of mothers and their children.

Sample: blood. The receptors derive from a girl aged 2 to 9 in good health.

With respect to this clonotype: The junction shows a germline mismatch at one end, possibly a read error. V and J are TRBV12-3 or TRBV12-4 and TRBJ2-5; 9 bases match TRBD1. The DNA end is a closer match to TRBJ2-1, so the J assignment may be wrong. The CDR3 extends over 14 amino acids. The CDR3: CVSTPPPGQGRQFF. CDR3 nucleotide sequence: TGTGTCAGCACTCCTCCGCCGGGACAGGGAAGGCAGTTCTTC.

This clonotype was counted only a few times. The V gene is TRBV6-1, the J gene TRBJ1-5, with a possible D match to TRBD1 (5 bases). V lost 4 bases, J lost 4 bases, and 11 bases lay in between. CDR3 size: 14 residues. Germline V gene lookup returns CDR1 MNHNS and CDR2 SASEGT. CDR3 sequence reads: CASSGGTENQPQHF. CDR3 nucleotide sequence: TGTGCCAGCAGTGGGGGGACGGAAAATCAGCCCCAGCATTTT.

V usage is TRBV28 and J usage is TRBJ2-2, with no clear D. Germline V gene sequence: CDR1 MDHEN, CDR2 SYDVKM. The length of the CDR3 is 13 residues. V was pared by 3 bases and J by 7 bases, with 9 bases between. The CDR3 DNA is TGTGCCAGCAGTTTTTCATTGGGCGGGGAGCTGTTTTTT. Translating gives CASSFSLGGELFF.

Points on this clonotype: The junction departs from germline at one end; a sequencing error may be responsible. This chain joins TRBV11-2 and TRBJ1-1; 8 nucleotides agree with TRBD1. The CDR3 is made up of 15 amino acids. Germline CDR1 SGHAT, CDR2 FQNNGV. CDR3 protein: CASSSYGQGWSETFF. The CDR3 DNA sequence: TGTGCCAGCAGCTCCTATGGACAGGGATGGTCTGAAACTTTCTTT.

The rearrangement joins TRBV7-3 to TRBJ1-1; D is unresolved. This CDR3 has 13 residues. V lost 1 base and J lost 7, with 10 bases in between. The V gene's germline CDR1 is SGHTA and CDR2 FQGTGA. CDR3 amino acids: CASSLIGENEAFF. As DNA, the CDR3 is TGTGCCAGCAGCTTAATTGGAGAAAATGAAGCTTTCTTT. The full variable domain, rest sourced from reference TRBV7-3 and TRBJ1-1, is GAGVSQTPSNKVTEKGKYVELRCDPISGHTALYWYRQSLGQGPEFLIYFQGTGAADDSGLPNDRFFAVRPEGSVSTLKIQRTERGDSAVYLCASSLIGENEAFFGQGTRLTVV.

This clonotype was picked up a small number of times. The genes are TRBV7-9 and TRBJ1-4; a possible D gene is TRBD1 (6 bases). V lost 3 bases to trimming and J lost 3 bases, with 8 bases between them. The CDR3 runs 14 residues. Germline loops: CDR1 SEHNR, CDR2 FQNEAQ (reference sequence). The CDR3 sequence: CASSFTGPNEKLFF. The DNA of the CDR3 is TGTGCCAGCAGCTTCACAGGGCCTAATGAAAAACTGTTTTTT.

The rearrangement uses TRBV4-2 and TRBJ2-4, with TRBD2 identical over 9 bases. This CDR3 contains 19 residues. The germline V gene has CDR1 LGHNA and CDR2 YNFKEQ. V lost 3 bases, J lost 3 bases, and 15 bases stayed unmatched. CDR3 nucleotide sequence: TGTGCCAGCAGCCAGGCTCCGGGACTAGCACTCCCTAACAAAAACATTCAGTACTTC. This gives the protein CASSQAPGLALPNKNIQYF.

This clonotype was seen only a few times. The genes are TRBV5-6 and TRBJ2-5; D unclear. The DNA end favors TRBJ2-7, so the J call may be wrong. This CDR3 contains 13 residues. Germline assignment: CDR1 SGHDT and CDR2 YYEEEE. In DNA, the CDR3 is TGTGCCAGCAGCCCAATAGGCGCTTACGAGCAGTACTTC. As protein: CASSPIGAYEQYF.

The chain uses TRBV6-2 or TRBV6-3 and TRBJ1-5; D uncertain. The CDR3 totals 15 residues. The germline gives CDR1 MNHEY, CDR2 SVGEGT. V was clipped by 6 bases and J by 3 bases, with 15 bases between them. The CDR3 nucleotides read TGTGCCAGCAGCTCTAATCTGGGCTCCAATCAGCCCCAGCATTTT. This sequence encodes CASSSNLGSNQPQHF.

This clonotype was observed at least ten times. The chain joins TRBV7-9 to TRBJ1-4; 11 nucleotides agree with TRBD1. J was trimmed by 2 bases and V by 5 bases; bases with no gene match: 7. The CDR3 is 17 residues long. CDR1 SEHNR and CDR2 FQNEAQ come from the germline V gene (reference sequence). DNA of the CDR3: TGTGCCAGCAGCCTCTGGACAGGGGGCAGGACTAATGAAAAACTGTTTTTT. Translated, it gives CASSLWTGGRTNEKLFF.

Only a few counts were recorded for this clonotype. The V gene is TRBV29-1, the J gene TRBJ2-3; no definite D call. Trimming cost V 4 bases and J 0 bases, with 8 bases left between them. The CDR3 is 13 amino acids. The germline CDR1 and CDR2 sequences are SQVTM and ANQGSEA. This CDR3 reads CSVGPSSTDTQYF. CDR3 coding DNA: TGCAGCGTTGGACCCTCTAGCACAGATACGCAGTATTTT.

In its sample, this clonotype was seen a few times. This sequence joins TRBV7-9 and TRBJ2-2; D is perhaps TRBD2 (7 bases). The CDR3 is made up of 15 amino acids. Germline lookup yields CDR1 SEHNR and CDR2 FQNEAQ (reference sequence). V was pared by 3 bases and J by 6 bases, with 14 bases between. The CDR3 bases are TGTGCCAGCAGCTTCCTCAGGGAGGGGGCCGGGGAGCTGTTTTTT. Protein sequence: CASSFLREGAGELFF.

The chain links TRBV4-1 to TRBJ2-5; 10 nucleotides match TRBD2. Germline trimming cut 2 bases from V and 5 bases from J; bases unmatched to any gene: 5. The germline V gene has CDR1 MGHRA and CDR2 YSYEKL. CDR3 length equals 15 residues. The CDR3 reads CASSQLAGAVETQYF. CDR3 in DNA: TGCGCCAGCAGCCAACTAGCGGGGGCCGTCGAGACCCAGTACTTC.